The subject of this entry is one T cell receptor (beta chain). The antigen remains unidentified. The source of the sample is a study of OX40 agonist ivuxolimab in advanced cancers. About the research overall: A partial response was reached by three patients: one with hepatocellular carcinoma and two with cutaneous melanoma. Study findings and constraints: CD4+ T cells averaged fewer expanded clones than CD8+ T cells.

The data were produced by immunoSEQ multiplex PCR, yet TCRdb's version contains in-frame clones alone and is incomplete. The sample contains over 60,000 clones, roughly 85% of which appear only once. This CDR3 has 18 amino acids. V lost 3 bases, J lost 1 base, and 14 bases stayed unmatched. CDR1 and CDR2 (germline): SGHTA, FQGNSA. The sequence was obtained from an adult with an advanced solid tumor such as melanoma, head and neck, liver or kidney cancer. This rearrangement joins TRBV7-2 to TRBJ2-7; 8 bases map to TRBD2. The sample here was CD4+ or CD8+ T cells sorted from blood, taken in a trial of the OX40 agonist ivuxolimab. Here the CDR3 reads CASSFSGVSGFKSYEQYF. The CDR3 DNA reads TGTGCCAGCAGCTTTAGCGGGGTTAGCGGGTTTAAGTCCTACGAGCAGTACTTC.